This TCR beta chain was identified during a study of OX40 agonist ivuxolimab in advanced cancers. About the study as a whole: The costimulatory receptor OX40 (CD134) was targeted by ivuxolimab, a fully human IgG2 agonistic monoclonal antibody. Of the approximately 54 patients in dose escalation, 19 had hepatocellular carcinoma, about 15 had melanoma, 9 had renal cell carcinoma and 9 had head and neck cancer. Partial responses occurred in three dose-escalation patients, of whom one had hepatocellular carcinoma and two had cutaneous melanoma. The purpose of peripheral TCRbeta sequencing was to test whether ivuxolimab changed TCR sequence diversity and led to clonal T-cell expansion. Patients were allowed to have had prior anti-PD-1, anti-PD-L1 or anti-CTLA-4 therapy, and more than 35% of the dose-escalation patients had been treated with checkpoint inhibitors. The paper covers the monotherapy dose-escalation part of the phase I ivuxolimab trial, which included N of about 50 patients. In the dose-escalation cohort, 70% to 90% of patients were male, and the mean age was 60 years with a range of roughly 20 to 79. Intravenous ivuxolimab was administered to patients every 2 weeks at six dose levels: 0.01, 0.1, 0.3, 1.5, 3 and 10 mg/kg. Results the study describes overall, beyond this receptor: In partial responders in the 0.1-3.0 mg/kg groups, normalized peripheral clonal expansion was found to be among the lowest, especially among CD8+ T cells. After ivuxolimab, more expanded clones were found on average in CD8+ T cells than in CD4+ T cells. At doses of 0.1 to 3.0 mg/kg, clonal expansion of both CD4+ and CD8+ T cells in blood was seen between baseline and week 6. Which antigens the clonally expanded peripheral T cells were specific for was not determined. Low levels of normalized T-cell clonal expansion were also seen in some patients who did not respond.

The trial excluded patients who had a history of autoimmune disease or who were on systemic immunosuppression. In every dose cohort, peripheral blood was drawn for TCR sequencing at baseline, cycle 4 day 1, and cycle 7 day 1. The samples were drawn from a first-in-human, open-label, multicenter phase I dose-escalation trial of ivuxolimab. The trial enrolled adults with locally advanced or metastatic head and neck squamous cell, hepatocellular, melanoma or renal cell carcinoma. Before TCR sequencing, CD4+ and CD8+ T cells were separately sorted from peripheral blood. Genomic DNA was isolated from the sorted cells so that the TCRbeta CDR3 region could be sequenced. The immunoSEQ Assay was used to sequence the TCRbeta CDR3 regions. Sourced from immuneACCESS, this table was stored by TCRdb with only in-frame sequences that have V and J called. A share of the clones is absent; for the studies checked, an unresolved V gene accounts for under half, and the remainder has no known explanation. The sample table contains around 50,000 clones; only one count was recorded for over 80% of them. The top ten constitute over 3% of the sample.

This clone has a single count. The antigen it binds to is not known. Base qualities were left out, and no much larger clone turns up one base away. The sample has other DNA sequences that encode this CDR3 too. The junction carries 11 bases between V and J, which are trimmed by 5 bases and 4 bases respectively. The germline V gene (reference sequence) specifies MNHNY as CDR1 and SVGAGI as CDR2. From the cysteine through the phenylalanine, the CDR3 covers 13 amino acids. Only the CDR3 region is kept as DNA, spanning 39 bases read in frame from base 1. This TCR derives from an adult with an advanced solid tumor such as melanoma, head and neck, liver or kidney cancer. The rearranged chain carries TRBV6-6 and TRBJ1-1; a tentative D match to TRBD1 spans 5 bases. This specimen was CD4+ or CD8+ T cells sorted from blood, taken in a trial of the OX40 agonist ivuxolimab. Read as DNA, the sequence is TGTGCCAGCAGTACCAGGGAGGGCACTGAAGCTTTCTTT. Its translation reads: CASSTREGTEAFF.